This T cell receptor beta chain was obtained from a study of cytomegalovirus exposure and HLA in healthy donors (dated by TCRdb to 2016 to 2017). For context, the study as a whole: In an earlier analysis of 587 of the donors, approximately 260 Gb of sequence data and some 120 million unique TCR beta sequences from about 190 million T cells were reported. Roughly 300 gigabases of sequencing data and tens of millions of unique TCR sequences were included in an early release covering about 700 HLA-typed donors. Among the roughly 390 genotyped donors, around 81% belonged to the genetic ancestry cluster associated with self-reported Caucasian donors. The study aimed to test whether signatures of past pathogen exposure could be identified by cataloging public T cell receptors. The T cell repertoires of about 700 subjects were profiled by immunosequencing and related to cytomegalovirus serostatus. Along with the roughly 670-subject first cohort, a separate validation cohort of over a hundred different subjects was used. High-throughput TCR immunosequencing, statistical association of individual TCRs with disease status, and machine learning were combined to predict cytomegalovirus infection status. To study patterns of TCR occurrence, a later analysis re-analyzed previously published TCR beta repertoires from hundreds of donors and added high-resolution HLA genotyping. Rather than using new phenotypic data, the later analysis identified candidate immune exposures from TCR beta sequences and from how often those sequences occurred across donors. In an earlier analysis of 587 of the donors, high-throughput TCR beta sequencing was used to judge whether each TCR beta V gene segment behaved as functional or pseudogenic. Donor age, sex, ethnicity and CMV serostatus were compiled alongside the repertoire data. A later genetic analysis used genome-wide SNP genotypes for about 55% of the 666 donors, treating that subset as a discovery cohort. Every repertoire in the discovery cohort had been generated on one and the same sequencing platform. Class I and class II HLA loci were covered by the typing at four-digit resolution. The number of donors typed differed by locus, with roughly 629-640 for A, B, C, DRB1 and DQB1, roughly 520 for DQA1, 600 to 610 for DPA1, and some 440 for DPB1. Roughly 5 DR-DQ haplotypes were treated as single units for association and clustering because of strong linkage in the cohort. Among around 400 genotyped donors of the cohort, an average of around 240,000 unique TCR beta nucleotide sequences were sequenced per donor, roughly 18% of them non-productive. What the study reported, not specific to this receptor: Some IMGT-functional V segments, including TRBV6-2 and TRBV6-3, could not be told apart with the 87-base-pair reads, so those segments were excluded. Roughly uniform sequencing depth across donors was assumed in presence/absence analyses, although this assumption may not hold. In vitro tests confirmed that three of the cytomegalovirus-associated TCR beta chains recognize cytomegalovirus antigens. The classifier was reported to diagnose cytomegalovirus status with high specificity and sensitivity in both the original cohort and the validation cohort. Because HLA typing was missing for some donors at each locus, association tests included only the typed subset. Most CMV-associated TCR beta chains appeared to be HLA-restricted in a later analysis, and the HLA associations seemed to be driven largely by CMV exposure. An earlier analysis of some 560 of the donors showed that most TCR beta V segments appeared in productive rearrangements either about 87% or about 30% of the time, which broadly matched IMGT annotations. In a later analysis, HLA-associated TCR beta chains were found to be more clonally expanded and to have lower generation probabilities than equally common non-associated chains. At a false discovery rate of 0.05, a later analysis linked about 16,000 TCR beta sequences to specific HLA alleles. For the cohort, immune exposure information was limited to CMV serostatus. When HLA alleles, especially DR and DQ, strongly co-occurred, TCR associations were difficult to assign to individual alleles. Because counts were too low, seventeen rarely observed V segments, including chromosome 9 orphons, were left out of the earlier analysis of 587 of the donors. Most TCR sequences were observed very rarely across donors, whereas some public TCRs were present in many individuals. A later genetic analysis reported fewer N-insertions in productive TCRs among donors in an Asian-associated ancestry cluster than the approximately 700-donor mean. In a later analysis, TCR association rates were found to vary across HLA loci, with the most associated TCRs seen for DRB1 alleles and the fewest for HLA-C alleles. A further reported finding was that TCR beta sequences accurately predicted the HLA-A and HLA-B alleles for most subjects in the first cohort. Several of the top co-occurrence clusters appeared to be linked to parvovirus B19, influenza, CMV and Epstein-Barr virus, according to a later analysis. A cluster of highly shared sequence variants was judged likely to represent a technical artifact of the sequencing pipeline. The study listed over 150 TCR beta chains as associated with cytomegalovirus. In this cohort, only TCR beta chains were sequenced, and detectable features were limited by the absence of alpha or paired-chain data. Correlated functional status among segregating V segments might be attributable to linkage disequilibrium, but an unknown experimental factor could not be ruled out. An association between a missense DCLRE1C variant and V-gene and J-gene trimming of TCR beta chains was found in a later genetic analysis and replicated in an independent cohort. The authors suggested that the approach could potentially be generalized to other disease states and immunological phenotypes.

Libraries were prepared through the immunoSEQ multiplex PCR assay. For the multiplex PCR, a mixture combining 60 forward primers for TCR Vbeta segments and 13 reverse primers for TCR Jbeta segments was used. Amplification of the CDR3 region of rearranged TCR beta genes was performed with a multiplex PCR assay on genomic DNA. Amplified TCR beta libraries were sequenced as 87-base-pair reads on the Illumina HiSeq System. In the authors' own workflow: Across the 500 to 700 repertoires, a later analysis counted tens of millions of unique TCR beta chains, approximately 12 million of which were shared by at least two donors. Raw reads were error-corrected and collapsed into unique sequences with a nearest-neighbor algorithm that merged closely related sequences to remove PCR and sequencing errors. To assign V, D and J gene segments, CDR3 sequences were aligned to IMGT reference sequences. Each retained sequence needed at least a six-nucleotide match to both a V gene segment and a J gene segment. Rearrangements were called productive when the CDR3 lacked stop codons and stayed in frame with V and J; all others were non-productive. Following IMGT convention, CDR3 was defined as the stretch from the second conserved V-encoded cysteine up to the conserved J-encoded phenylalanine. The earlier analysis of about 590 of the donors excluded sequences that lacked an unambiguous match to a single V gene segment. An earlier analysis of a few hundred of the donors classified V segments as functional when productive rearrangements were above 56.7% and as segregating when the standard deviation between donors was above 5%. To diagnose cytomegalovirus status from the catalog of TCR beta chain sequences, a statistical classification framework was built. A later analysis assigned V and J genes by comparing TCR nucleotide sequences with IMGT/GENE-DB human TR gene sequences. Using the TCRdist pipeline, a later analysis assigned CDR3 sequences along with most-parsimonious VDJ recombination scenarios. In a later analysis, every TCR beta chain was defined by the combination of its CDR3 amino acid sequence and its V-gene family, and reads without a unique V-gene family were dropped. As a way to deal with suspected cross-contamination and a sequencing artifact, a later analysis dropped 450 to 700 nucleotide sequences that were highly shared and had low generation probability. In a later analysis, a clonal expansion index was calculated for each public chain from normalized within-repertoire ranks of inferred template counts. Generation probabilities in a later analysis came from a VDJ recombination model fitted to out-of-frame rearrangements, and those results were checked against IGoR. A later analysis scored TCR-TCR, TCR-HLA and TCR-CMV co-occurrence with hypergeometric tests, applying a repertoire-size bias correction to TCR pairs. To estimate false discovery rates, a later analysis permuted the HLA or CMV assignments 20 times. In a later analysis, co-occurring TCRs were grouped using DBSCAN, with TCRdist sequence similarity added in when clustering inside HLA-allele-positive subsets. Co-occurrence clustering excluded repertoires with fewer than 30,000 or more than 120,000 public chains, plus five with anomalous nucleotide sharing. Imported from immuneACCESS, the table was reduced by TCRdb to in-frame sequences with V and J called. These copies leave out some clones; in studies compared against another copy, an unresolved V gene accounts for under half, and the cause of the remainder is not known. That table furnishes V, J and clone size, whereas the DNA furnished D and trimming. In this sample the table shows more than 100,000 clones, approximately 78% of which occur a single time. The ten biggest clones cover roughly 8.2% of the sample.

In the case of this clone: It lacks a known antigen. Base qualities are not at hand, and no much larger clone is one base apart.

The cohort comprised around 690 healthy bone marrow donors. At the time of sampling, all cohort members were nominally healthy, though unrecorded immune exposures were likely present. The donor was CMV seropositive and was included in the group of approximately 300 seropositive cohort members. A peripheral blood sample was collected from each donor, and TCR beta sequencing was performed on peripheral blood mononuclear cells. Genomic DNA extraction from the blood cell samples was performed with the Qiagen DNeasy Blood Extraction Kit. Looking up the germline V gene yields CDR1 SGHVS and CDR2 FNYEAQ. V is clipped by 0 bases and J by 0 bases, and the sequence between their germline boundaries is 17 bases long. From the cysteine up to the phenylalanine, the CDR3 has a length of 18 residues. The entry retains the CDR3 DNA only, 54 bases that are in frame from base 1.

This receptor was identified in a woman between 35 and 50 years old in good health and CMV-seropositive. The sample comprised PBMCs. The chain joins TRBV7-6 to TRBJ1-1; too little of a D gene remains to name it. The CDR3 is CASSLALGLSELNTEAFF. The DNA sequence is as follows: TGTGCCAGCAGCTTAGCGCTTGGTTTGAGTGAATTGAACACTGAAGCTTTCTTT.